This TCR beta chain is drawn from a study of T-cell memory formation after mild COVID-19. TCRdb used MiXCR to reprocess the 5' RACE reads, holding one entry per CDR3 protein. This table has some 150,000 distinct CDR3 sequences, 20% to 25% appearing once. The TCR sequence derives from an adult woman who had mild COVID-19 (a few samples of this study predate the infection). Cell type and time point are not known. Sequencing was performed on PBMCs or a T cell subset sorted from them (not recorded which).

The CDR3 is CASSDEGSGHTGELFF. The CDR3 coding sequence is TGTGCCAGCAGTGACGAAGGTAGCGGGCACACCGGGGAGCTGTTTTTT. The rearrangement uses TRBV6-4 and TRBJ2-2; TRBD2 agrees at 7 bases. This CDR3 comprises 16 residues. Germline V gene lookup returns CDR1 MRHNA and CDR2 SNTAGT. J lost 3 bases, V lost 2 bases, and 6 bases had no gene match.